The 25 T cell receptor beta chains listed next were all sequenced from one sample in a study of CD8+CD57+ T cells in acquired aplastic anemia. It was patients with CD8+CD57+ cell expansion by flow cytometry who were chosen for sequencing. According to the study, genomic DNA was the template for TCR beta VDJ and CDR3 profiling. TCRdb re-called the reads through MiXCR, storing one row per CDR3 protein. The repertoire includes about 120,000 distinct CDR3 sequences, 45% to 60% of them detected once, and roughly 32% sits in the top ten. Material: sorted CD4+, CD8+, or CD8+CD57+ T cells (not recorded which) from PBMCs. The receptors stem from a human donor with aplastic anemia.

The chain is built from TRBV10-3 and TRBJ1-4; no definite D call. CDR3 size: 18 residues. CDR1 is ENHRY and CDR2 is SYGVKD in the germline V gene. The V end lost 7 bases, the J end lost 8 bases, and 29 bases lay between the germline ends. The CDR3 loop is CAITHGRLVVLSQEKLFF. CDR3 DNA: TGTGCCATCACCCACGGGAGGTTGGTGGTTCTTTCCCAAGAAAAACTGTTTTTT.

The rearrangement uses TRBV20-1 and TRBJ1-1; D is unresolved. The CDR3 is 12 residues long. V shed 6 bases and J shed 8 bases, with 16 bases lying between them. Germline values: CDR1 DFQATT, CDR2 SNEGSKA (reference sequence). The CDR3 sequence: CSANEAREEAFF. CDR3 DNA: TGCAGTGCAAATGAGGCTAGGGAAGAAGCTTTCTTT.

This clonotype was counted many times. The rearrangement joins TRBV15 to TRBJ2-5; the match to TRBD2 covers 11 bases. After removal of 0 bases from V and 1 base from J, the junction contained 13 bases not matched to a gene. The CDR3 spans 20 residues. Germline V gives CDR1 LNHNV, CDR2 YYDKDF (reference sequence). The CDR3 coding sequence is TGTGCCACCAGCAGAGATAGGGAGACTAGCGGGATATGGGTCCAAGAGACCCAGTACTTC. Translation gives CATSRDRETSGIWVQETQYF.

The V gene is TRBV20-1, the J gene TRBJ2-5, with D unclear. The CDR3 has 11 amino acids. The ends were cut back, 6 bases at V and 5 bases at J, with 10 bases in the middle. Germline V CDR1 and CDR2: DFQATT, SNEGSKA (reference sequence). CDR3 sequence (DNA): TGCAGTGCCTACTTCAGGGAGACCCAGTACTTC. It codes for CSAYFRETQYF.

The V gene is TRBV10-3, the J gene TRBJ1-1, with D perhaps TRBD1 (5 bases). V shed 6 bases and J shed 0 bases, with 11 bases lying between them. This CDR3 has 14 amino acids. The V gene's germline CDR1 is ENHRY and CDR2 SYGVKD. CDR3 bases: TGTGCCATCAGCCCCCAGGGAGTGAACACTGAAGCTTTCTTT. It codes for CAISPQGVNTEAFF.

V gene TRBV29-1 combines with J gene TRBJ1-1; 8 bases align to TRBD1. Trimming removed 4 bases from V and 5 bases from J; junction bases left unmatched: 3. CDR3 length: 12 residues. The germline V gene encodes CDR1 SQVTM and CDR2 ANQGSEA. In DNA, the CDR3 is TGCAGCGTTGGGACAGGGTCAACTGAAGCTTTCTTT. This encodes CSVGTGSTEAFF.

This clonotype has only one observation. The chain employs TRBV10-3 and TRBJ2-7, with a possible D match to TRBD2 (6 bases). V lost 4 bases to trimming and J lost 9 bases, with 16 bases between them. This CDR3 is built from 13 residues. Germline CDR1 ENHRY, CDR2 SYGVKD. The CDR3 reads CAISGISGAVQYF. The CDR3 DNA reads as TGTGCCATCAGTGGGATTAGCGGAGCGGTGCAGTACTTC.

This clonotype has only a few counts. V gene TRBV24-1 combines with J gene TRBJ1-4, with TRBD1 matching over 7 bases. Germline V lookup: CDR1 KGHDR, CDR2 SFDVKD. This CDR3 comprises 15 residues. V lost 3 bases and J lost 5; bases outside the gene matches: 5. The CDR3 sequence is CATSDPPTGNEKLFF. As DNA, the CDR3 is TGTGCCACCAGTGATCCACCGACAGGGAATGAAAAACTGTTTTTT.

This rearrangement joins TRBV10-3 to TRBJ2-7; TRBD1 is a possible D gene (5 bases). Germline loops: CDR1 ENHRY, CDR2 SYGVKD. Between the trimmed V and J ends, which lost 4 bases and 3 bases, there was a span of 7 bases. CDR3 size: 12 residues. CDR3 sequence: CAISVQGYEQYF. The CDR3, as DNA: TGTGCCATCAGTGTTCAGGGCTACGAGCAGTACTTC.

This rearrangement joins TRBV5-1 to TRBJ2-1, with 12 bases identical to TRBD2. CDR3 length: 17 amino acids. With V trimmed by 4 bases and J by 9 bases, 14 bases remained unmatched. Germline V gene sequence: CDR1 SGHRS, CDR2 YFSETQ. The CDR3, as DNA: TGCGCCAGCAGCCCCTCCCCCAGGCTAGCGGGAGGGTCTGAGCAGTTCTTC. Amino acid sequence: CASSPSPRLAGGSEQFF.

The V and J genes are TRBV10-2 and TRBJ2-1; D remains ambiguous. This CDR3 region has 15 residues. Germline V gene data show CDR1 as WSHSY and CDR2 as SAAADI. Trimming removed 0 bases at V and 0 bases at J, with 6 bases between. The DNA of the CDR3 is TGCGCCAGCAGTGAGTCGGGGTTCTCCTACAATGAGCAGTTCTTC. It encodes CASSESGFSYNEQFF.

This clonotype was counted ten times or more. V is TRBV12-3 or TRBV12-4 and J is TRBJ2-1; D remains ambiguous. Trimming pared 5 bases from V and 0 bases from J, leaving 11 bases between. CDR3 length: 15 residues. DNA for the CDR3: TGTGCCAGCAGTCCCGACGGTAGCTCCTACAATGAGCAGTTCTTC. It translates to CASSPDGSSYNEQFF.

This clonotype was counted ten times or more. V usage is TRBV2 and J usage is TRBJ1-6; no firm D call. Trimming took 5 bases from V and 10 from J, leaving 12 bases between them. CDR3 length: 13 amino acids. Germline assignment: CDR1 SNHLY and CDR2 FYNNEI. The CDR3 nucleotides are TGTGCCAGCAGTAAAGAACCGGGGTCACCCCTCCACTTT. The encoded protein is CASSKEPGSPLHF. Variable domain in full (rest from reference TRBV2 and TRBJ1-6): EPEVTQTPSHQVTQMGQEVILRCVPISNHLYFYWYRQILGQKVEFLVSFYNNEISEKSEIFDDQFSVERPDGSNFTLKIRSTKLEDSAMYFCASSKEPGSPLHFGNGTRLTVT.

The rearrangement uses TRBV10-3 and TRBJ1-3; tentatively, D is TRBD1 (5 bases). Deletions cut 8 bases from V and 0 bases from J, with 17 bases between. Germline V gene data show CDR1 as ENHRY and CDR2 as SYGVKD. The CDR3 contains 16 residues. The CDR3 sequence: CAILEGHPISGNTIYF. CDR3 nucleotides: TGTGCCATCCTTGAAGGACACCCTATCTCTGGAAACACCATATATTTT.

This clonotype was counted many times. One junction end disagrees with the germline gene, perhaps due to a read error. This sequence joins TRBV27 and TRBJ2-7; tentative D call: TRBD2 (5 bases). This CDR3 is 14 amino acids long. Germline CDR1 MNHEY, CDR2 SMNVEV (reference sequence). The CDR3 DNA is TGCGCCAGCAGCCTCTACCGGGGAGCCTACGAGCAGTACTTC. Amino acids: CASSLYRGAYEQYF.

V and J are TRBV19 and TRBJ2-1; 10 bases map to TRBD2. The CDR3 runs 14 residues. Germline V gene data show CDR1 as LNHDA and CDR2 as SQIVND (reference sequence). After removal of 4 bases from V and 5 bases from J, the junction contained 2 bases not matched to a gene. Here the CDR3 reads CASSTSGGHNEQFF. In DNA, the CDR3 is TGTGCCAGTAGTACTAGCGGGGGACACAATGAGCAGTTCTTC. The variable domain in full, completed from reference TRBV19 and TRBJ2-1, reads DGGITQSPKYLFRKEGQNVTLSCEQNLNHDAMYWYRQDPGQGLRLIYYSQIVNDFQKGDIAEGYSVSREKKESFPLTVTSAQKNPTAFYLCASSTSGGHNEQFFGPGTRLTVL.

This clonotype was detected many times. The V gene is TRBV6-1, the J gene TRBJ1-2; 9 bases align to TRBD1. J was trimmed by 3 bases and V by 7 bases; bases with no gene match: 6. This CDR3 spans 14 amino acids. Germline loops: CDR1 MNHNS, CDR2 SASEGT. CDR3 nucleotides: TGTGCCAGCATGACCGGGACAGGGTACTATGGCTACACCTTC. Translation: CASMTGTGYYGYTF.

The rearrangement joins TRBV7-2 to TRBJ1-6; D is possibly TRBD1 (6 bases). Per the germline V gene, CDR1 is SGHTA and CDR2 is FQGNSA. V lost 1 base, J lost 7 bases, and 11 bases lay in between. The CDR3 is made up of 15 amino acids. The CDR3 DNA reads TGTGCCAGCAGCTTAGGGACTGGGACAAATTCACCCCTCCACTTT. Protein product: CASSLGTGTNSPLHF.

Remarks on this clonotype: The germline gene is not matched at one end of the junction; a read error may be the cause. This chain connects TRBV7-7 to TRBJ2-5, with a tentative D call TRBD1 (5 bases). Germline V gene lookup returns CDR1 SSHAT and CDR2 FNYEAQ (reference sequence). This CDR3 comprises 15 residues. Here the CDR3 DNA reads TGTGCTAGCAGCTTAGACCCGGCAGGGCTGGAGACCCAGTACTTC. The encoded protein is CASSLDPAGLETQYF. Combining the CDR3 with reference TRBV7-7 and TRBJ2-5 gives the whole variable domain GAGVSQSPRYKVTKRGQDVTLRCDPISSHATLYWYQQALGQGPEFLTYFNYEAQPDKSGLPSDRFSAERPEGSISTLTIQRTEQRDSAMYRCASSLDPAGLETQYFGPGTRLLVL.

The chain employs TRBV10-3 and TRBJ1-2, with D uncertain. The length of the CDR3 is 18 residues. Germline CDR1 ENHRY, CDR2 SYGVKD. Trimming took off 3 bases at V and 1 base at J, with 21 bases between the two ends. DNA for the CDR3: TGTGCCATCAGTGAATCGTATCGTTCGGGCAGTGTTAACTATGGCTACACCTTC. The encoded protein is CAISESYRSGSVNYGYTF.

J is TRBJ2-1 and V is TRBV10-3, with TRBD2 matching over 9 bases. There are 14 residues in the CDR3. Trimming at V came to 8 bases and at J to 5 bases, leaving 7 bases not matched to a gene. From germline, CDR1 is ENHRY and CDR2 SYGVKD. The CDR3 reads CAIGASGVDNEQFF. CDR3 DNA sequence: TGTGCCATCGGGGCTAGCGGGGTAGACAATGAGCAGTTCTTC.

The CDR3 DNA reads as TGTGCCAGAAGCCAAATGAGTGTTCAGCCCCAGCATTTT. Amino acids: CARSQMSVQPQHF. The chain recombines TRBV28 with TRBJ1-5; D call uncertain. Germline CDR1 MDHEN, CDR2 SYDVKM. V was trimmed by 9 bases and J by 6 bases, leaving 15 bases between them. The CDR3 length is 13 residues. The whole variable domain, remainder taken from reference TRBV28 and TRBJ1-5, is DVKVTQSSRYLVKRTGEKVFLECVQDMDHENMFWYRQDPGLGLRLIYFSYDVKMKEKGDIPEGYSVSREKKERFSLILESASTNQTSMYLCARSQMSVQPQHFGDGTRLSIL.

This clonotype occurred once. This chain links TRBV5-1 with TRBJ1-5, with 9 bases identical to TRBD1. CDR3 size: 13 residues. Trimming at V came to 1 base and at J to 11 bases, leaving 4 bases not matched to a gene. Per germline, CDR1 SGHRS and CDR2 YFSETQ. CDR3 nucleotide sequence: TGCGCCAGCAGCTTGCAAGGACAGGGGTCCCAGCATTTT. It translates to CASSLQGQGSQHF.

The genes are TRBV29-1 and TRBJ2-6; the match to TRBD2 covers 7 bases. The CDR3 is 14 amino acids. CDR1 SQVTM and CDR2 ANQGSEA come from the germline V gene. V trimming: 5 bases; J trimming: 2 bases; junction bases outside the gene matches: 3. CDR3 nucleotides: TGCAGCGTTTCCGGGGGGACTGGGGCCAACGTCCTGACTTTC. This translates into CSVSGGTGANVLTF.

CDR3 amino acids: CASSQERAGQETQYF. DNA for the CDR3: TGCGCCAGCAGCCAAGAGAGAGCGGGGCAAGAGACCCAGTACTTC. The chain carries TRBV4-1 and TRBJ2-5; 7 bases align to TRBD2. Germline assignment: CDR1 MGHRA and CDR2 YSYEKL. V shed 0 bases, J shed 2 bases, and the junction held 3 bases outside the gene matches. The CDR3 has 15 amino acids.